The next 24 T cell receptor beta chains were all read from a single sample in a study of T-cell memory formation after mild COVID-19. Each CDR3 protein gets one entry after TCRdb re-called the 5' RACE reads with MiXCR. The sample has under 300,000 distinct CDR3 sequences, roughly 8.2% seen once. Sequencing was performed on PBMCs or a T cell subset sorted from them (not recorded which). Every receptor here comes from a man between 18 and 35 years old who had mild COVID-19 (a few samples of this study predate the infection). Cell type and time point are not known.

The CDR3 bases are TGCAGCGTTGATACCGGGGAGCTGTTTTTT. This codes for CSVDTGELFF. The chain employs TRBV29-1 and TRBJ2-2; D gene uncertain. The length of the CDR3 is 10 residues. Trimming left V 3 bases short and J 5 bases short, with 1 base between. The germline V gene encodes CDR1 SQVTM and CDR2 ANQGSEA.

The chain links TRBV20-1 to TRBJ1-5; no clear D. This CDR3 contains 13 residues. The V end lost 4 bases, the J end lost 3 bases, and 10 bases lay between the germline ends. Germline CDR1 is DFQATT and CDR2 is SNEGSKA (reference sequence). DNA of the CDR3: TGCAGTGCTACGGGGTTAGACAATCAGCCCCAGCATTTT. Protein: CSATGLDNQPQHF.

This clonotype was seen many times. This rearrangement joins TRBV4-2 to TRBJ1-3, with D uncertain. Germline-derived CDR1 and CDR2 are LGHNA and YNFKEQ. The length of the CDR3 is 14 residues. Trimming took off 1 base at V and 2 bases at J, with 6 bases between the two ends. The CDR3 nucleotides read TGTGCCAGCAGCCAAGTGGACCCTGGAAACACCATATATTTT. As protein: CASSQVDPGNTIYF.

The chain combines TRBV6-2 or TRBV6-3 with TRBJ2-1; the D gene is possibly TRBD2 (6 bases). Trimming took 6 bases from V and 12 from J, leaving 12 bases between them. CDR1 and CDR2 from the germline V gene are MNHEY and SVGEGT. The CDR3 has 11 residues. This CDR3 reads CASSASGGQFF. The CDR3 coding sequence is TGTGCCAGCAGCGCTTCCGGGGGGCAGTTCTTC.

The gene calls are TRBV9 and TRBJ2-5, with 8 bases fitting TRBD2. Germline CDR1 is SGDLS and CDR2 is YYNGEE. V shed 0 bases, J shed 1 base, and the junction held 11 bases outside the gene matches. The CDR3 contains 18 residues. The chain's CDR3 is CASSVEAPEAGAQETQYF. Here the CDR3 DNA reads TGTGCCAGCAGCGTAGAGGCCCCGGAAGCGGGGGCCCAAGAGACCCAGTACTTC.

This clonotype was seen a handful of times. This chain joins TRBV10-3 and TRBJ2-7; TRBD1 is a possible D gene (6 bases). CDR3 length: 11 residues. The ends were cut back, 10 bases at V and 4 bases at J, with 11 bases in the middle. Per germline, CDR1 ENHRY and CDR2 SYGVKD. The CDR3 is CATEQGYEQYF. CDR3 coding DNA: TGTGCCACCGAACAGGGTTACGAGCAGTACTTC.

The J gene is TRBJ2-1, the V gene TRBV6-2 or TRBV6-3, with D possibly being TRBD1 or TRBD2 (5 bases each). The germline V gene has CDR1 MNHEY and CDR2 SVGEGT. The CDR3 covers 14 residues. V was shortened by 8 bases and J by 0 bases, with 11 bases between the two germline ends. In DNA form, the CDR3 reads TGTGCCAGCTGGGACCGGAGCTCCTACAATGAGCAGTTCTTC. Its protein is CASWDRSSYNEQFF.

Details on this clonotype: One junction end disagrees with the germline gene, perhaps due to a read error. The chain recombines TRBV12-3 or TRBV12-4 with TRBJ1-6; D is possibly TRBD1 (5 bases). The CDR3 has 14 amino acids. CDR3 nucleotide sequence: TGTGCCAGCTCAGGGAGCTCCTATAAGTCACCCCTCCACTTT. It codes for CASSGSSYKSPLHF.

CDR3 protein: CASSPQQGAAYNSPLHF. CDR3 coding DNA: TGTGCCAGCAGTCCTCAACAGGGGGCGGCATATAATTCACCCCTCCACTTT. The chain employs TRBV27 and TRBJ1-6; 9 nucleotides agree with TRBD1. The V and J ends lost 5 bases and 4 bases, in that order; junction bases with no gene match: 9. This CDR3 comprises 17 residues. Germline V gene sequence: CDR1 MNHEY, CDR2 SMNVEV (reference sequence).

This clonotype was detected only a few times. The rearrangement joins TRBV12-3 or TRBV12-4 to TRBJ1-5; D is undetermined. The V end lost 5 bases, the J end lost 3 bases, and 8 bases lay between the germline ends. The CDR3 is made up of 13 amino acids. The CDR3 DNA sequence: TGTGCCAGCAGTCCCAGCCTCAATCAGCCCCAGCATTTT. Translated, it gives CASSPSLNQPQHF.

The chain employs TRBV12-3 or TRBV12-4 and TRBJ1-1; D is unresolved. Trimming took off 4 bases at V and 5 bases at J, with 14 bases between the two ends. The CDR3 loop spans 14 amino acids. The CDR3 loop reads CASSWVSMRTEAFF. The CDR3, as DNA: TGTGCCAGCAGTTGGGTCTCAATGAGGACTGAAGCTTTCTTT.

The chain is built from TRBV6-2 or TRBV6-3 and TRBJ2-4, with no clear D. This CDR3 comprises 15 residues. The germline V gene encodes CDR1 MNHEY and CDR2 SVGEGT. The ends were cut back, 2 bases at V and 3 bases at J, with 11 bases in the middle. The CDR3 nucleotides read TGTGCCAGCAGTTACAATCCCTGGGGCAAAAACATTCAGTACTTC. Protein product: CASSYNPWGKNIQYF.

This clonotype has just a few counts. V and J are TRBV18 and TRBJ1-4; D uncertain. Germline lookup yields CDR1 KGHSH and CDR2 LQKENI. Trimming removed 2 bases from V and 7 bases from J, with 11 bases in between. The CDR3 loop spans 14 amino acids. The CDR3 DNA sequence: TGTGCCAGCTCACCAAGTACGGGGAGTGAAAAACTGTTTTTT. Translated, it gives CASSPSTGSEKLFF.

The chain employs TRBV5-1 and TRBJ2-2; 9 positions match TRBD1. This CDR3 is built from 15 residues. The ends lost 1 base at V and 4 bases at J; junction bases unmatched: 2. Looked up from germline, CDR1 is SGHRS and CDR2 is YFSETQ. The CDR3 nucleotides are TGCGCCAGCAGCTTGATGACAGGGGGCACCGGGGAGCTGTTTTTT. This codes for CASSLMTGGTGELFF.

V gene TRBV6-1 combines with J gene TRBJ1-5, with D uncertain. Germline CDR1 MNHNS, CDR2 SASEGT. The CDR3 runs to 11 residues. The V end lost 10 bases, the J end lost 4 bases, and 8 bases lay between the germline ends. CDR3 DNA: TGTGCCACCAGAGAGAATCAGCCCCAGCATTTT. The encoded protein is CATRENQPQHF.

This clonotype appeared a few times. The V call is TRBV27, the J call TRBJ1-5; 7 bases are a match to TRBD1. The CDR3 is 15 residues long. Germline lookup yields CDR1 MNHEY and CDR2 SMNVEV (reference sequence). With V trimmed by 2 bases and J by 6 bases, 7 bases remained unmatched. The CDR3, as DNA: TGTGCCAGCAGTTTAAGGGCAGGGGGATCTCAGCCCCAGCATTTT. This sequence encodes CASSLRAGGSQPQHF.

The gene calls are TRBV7-2 and TRBJ1-5; D may be TRBD1 (5 bases). In germline, CDR1 is SGHTA, CDR2 FQGNSA. The CDR3 loop spans 14 amino acids. Between the trimmed V and J ends, which lost 3 bases and 7 bases, there was a span of 13 bases. CDR3 loop: CASSFSSGPQPQHF. CDR3 coding DNA: TGTGCCAGCAGCTTCTCTTCAGGGCCCCAGCCCCAGCATTTT.

There are a few counts of this clonotype. This chain connects TRBV5-1 to TRBJ1-1, with D maybe TRBD1 (5 bases). CDR1 SGHRS and CDR2 YFSETQ come from the germline V gene. The CDR3 runs 15 residues. V lost 4 bases, J lost 4 bases, and 17 bases lay in between. CDR3 in amino acids: CASSDLRGGVTEAFF. DNA of the CDR3: TGCGCCAGCAGCGACCTTCGGGGGGGAGTCACTGAAGCTTTCTTT.

V and J are TRBV20-1 and TRBJ2-3, with unresolved D. Deletions cut 3 bases from V and 10 bases from J, with 11 bases between. Germline values: CDR1 DFQATT, CDR2 SNEGSKA (reference sequence). The CDR3 consists of 11 residues. In DNA, the CDR3 is TGCAGTGCTAGGGGGAATCGCGCGCAGTATTTT. Protein sequence: CSARGNRAQYF.

In its sample, this clonotype was seen many times. The J gene is TRBJ2-3, the V gene TRBV12-3 or TRBV12-4; maybe TRBD1 (6 bases). Deletions cut 6 bases from V and 1 base from J, with 14 bases between. CDR3 size: 15 residues. As DNA, the CDR3 is TGTGCCAGCAGCGCGACAGGTAGCGGCACAGATACGCAGTATTTT. This translates into CASSATGSGTDTQYF.

This clonotype has a handful of counts. The rearrangement uses TRBV4-3 and TRBJ2-2; a weak D match, TRBD2 (7 bases). CDR3 length equals 16 residues. The germline gives CDR1 LGHNA, CDR2 YSLEER. Trimming stripped 1 base from V and 4 bases from J, with 13 bases between. CDR3 sequence: CASSQVRGAVTGELFF. As DNA, the CDR3 is TGCGCCAGCAGCCAAGTACGGGGGGCGGTCACCGGGGAGCTGTTTTTT.

This clonotype was counted ten times or more. J is TRBJ2-7 and V is TRBV5-1, with D unresolved. Germline V gene sequence: CDR1 SGHRS, CDR2 YFSETQ. Trimming removed 4 bases at V and 2 bases at J, with 7 bases between. CDR3 length equals 12 residues. The CDR3 DNA is TGCGCCAGCAGCCGTGAACCCTACGAGCAGTACTTC. This translates into CASSREPYEQYF. The full variable domain, its missing parts supplied by reference TRBV5-1 and TRBJ2-7, is KAGVTQTPRYLIKTRGQQVTLSCSPISGHRSVSWYQQTPGQGLQFLFEYFSETQRNKGNFPGRFSGRQFSNSRSEMNVSTLELGDSALYLCASSREPYEQYFGPGTRLTVT.

The chain links TRBV5-1 to TRBJ1-4; TRBD1 matches at 8 bases. This CDR3 is built from 15 residues. CDR1 and CDR2 from the germline V gene are SGHRS and YFSETQ. Trimming at V came to 4 bases and at J to 7 bases, leaving 9 bases not matched to a gene. This CDR3 reads CASSAQGASGEKLFF. The CDR3 DNA follows: TGCGCCAGCAGCGCGCAGGGGGCGAGTGGTGAAAAACTGTTTTTT.

This clonotype has just a few counts. The chain carries TRBV6-5 and TRBJ2-5, with D perhaps being TRBD1 or TRBD2 (5 bases each). Per germline, CDR1 MNHEY and CDR2 SVGAGI. V lost 0 bases and J lost 5, with 16 bases in between. The CDR3 loop spans 16 amino acids. The CDR3 DNA follows: TGTGCCAGCAGTTACTCGGCAGGGACCCTGGGGGAGACCCAGTACTTC. It specifies CASSYSAGTLGETQYF.